The 13 T cell receptor beta chains listed next were all sequenced from one sample in a study of OX40 agonist ivuxolimab in advanced cancers. Sequenced by immunoSEQ multiplex PCR; TCRdb stores in-frame clones only, minus some. The table records more than 45,000 clones, 80% to 90% of them present only once. Sequenced here: CD4+ or CD8+ T cells sorted from blood, sampled in a trial of the OX40 agonist ivuxolimab. Receptor source: an adult with an advanced solid tumor such as melanoma, head and neck, liver or kidney cancer.

This clone has more than one count but fewer than ten. The rearrangement uses TRBV5-4 and TRBJ2-5; TRBD2 aligns across 12 bases. After removal of 4 bases from V and 1 base from J, the junction contained 5 bases not matched to a gene. Germline assignment: CDR1 SGHNT and CDR2 YYREEE (reference sequence). The CDR3 totals 16 residues. CDR3 sequence (DNA): TGTGCCAGCAGCCTTGGACTAGCGGGGCCCCAAGAGACCCAGTACTTC. This translates into CASSLGLAGPQETQYF.

The chain employs TRBV7-8 and TRBJ2-2, with 13 nucleotides matching TRBD2. V shed 1 base and J 4 bases; nucleotides not matched to a gene: 9. The V gene's germline CDR1 is SGHVS and CDR2 FQNEAQ. This CDR3 has 19 amino acids. The CDR3 reads CASSLDVVGLAGVTGELFF. CDR3 in DNA: TGTGCCAGCAGCTTAGATGTGGTCGGACTAGCGGGAGTCACCGGGGAGCTGTTTTTT.

This sequence joins TRBV2 and TRBJ2-7; 7 positions agree with TRBD1. This CDR3 spans 14 amino acids. CDR1 and CDR2 (germline): SNHLY, FYNNEI. J was trimmed by 1 base and V by 6 bases; bases with no gene match: 6. CDR3 coding DNA: TGTGCCAGCAGCTACCAGGGACAGTCCTACGAGCAGTACTTC. This sequence encodes CASSYQGQSYEQYF. The variable domain in full, completed from reference TRBV2 and TRBJ2-7, reads EPEVTQTPSHQVTQMGQEVILRCVPISNHLYFYWYRQILGQKVEFLVSFYNNEISEKSEIFDDQFSVERPDGSNFTLKIRSTKLEDSAMYFCASSYQGQSYEQYFGPGTRLTVT.

V gene TRBV18 combines with J gene TRBJ1-1, with a tentative D call TRBD1 (6 bases). CDR3 length: 13 amino acids. Germline CDR1 KGHSH, CDR2 LQKENI. The germline V and J ends were trimmed by 6 bases and 5 bases, with 13 bases remaining between them. The CDR3 sequence is CASSEQGITEAFF. In DNA, the CDR3 is TGTGCCAGCTCCGAACAGGGTATAACTGAAGCTTTCTTT.

The chain couples TRBV5-4 to TRBJ2-7, with 9 bases identical to TRBD2. Germline V gene data show CDR1 as SGHNT and CDR2 as YYREEE (reference sequence). Germline trimming cut 2 bases from V and 2 bases from J; bases unmatched to any gene: 5. The CDR3 is 15 amino acids. CDR3 residues: CASSFGGGGTYEQYF. The CDR3 nucleotides read TGTGCCAGCAGCTTTGGCGGGGGGGGGACCTACGAGCAGTACTTC.

The chain couples TRBV6-5 to TRBJ2-2, with 10 positions matching TRBD2. Germline CDR1 is MNHEY and CDR2 is SVGAGI. The V and J ends lost 2 bases and 5 bases, in that order; junction bases with no gene match: 2. The CDR3 totals 15 residues. The CDR3, as DNA: TGTGCCAGCAGTTACGGAGCGGGAGGGACCGGGGAGCTGTTTTTT. Its protein product is CASSYGAGGTGELFF.

The chain uses TRBV5-4 and TRBJ2-7, with D perhaps matching TRBD1 or TRBD2 (5 bases each). This CDR3 comprises 12 residues. V gave up 4 bases and J gave up 5 bases, with 10 bases separating them. Per germline, CDR1 SGHNT and CDR2 YYREEE (reference sequence). The CDR3 loop is CASSAGDHEQYF. The CDR3 region has the DNA TGTGCCAGCAGCGCTGGGGACCACGAGCAGTACTTC.

This clone was seen only once. V gene TRBV7-2 combines with J gene TRBJ1-6, with a possible D match to TRBD1 (6 bases). The germline V gene encodes CDR1 SGHTA and CDR2 FQGNSA. This CDR3 is 17 amino acids long. V was clipped by 0 bases and J by 3 bases, with 12 bases between them. DNA for the CDR3: TGTGCCAGCAGCTTAGCGCTGGACAGCTACTATAATTCACCCCTCCACTTT. It codes for CASSLALDSYYNSPLHF.

The chain uses TRBV29-1 and TRBJ1-2; D possibly corresponds to TRBD1 (6 bases). The germline V gene encodes CDR1 SQVTM and CDR2 ANQGSEA. V was trimmed by 0 bases and J by 4 bases, leaving 12 bases between them. This CDR3 is built from 14 residues. Here the CDR3 DNA reads TGCAGCGTTGAAGATCCGGGGGCCGGCTATGGCTACACCTTC. It encodes CSVEDPGAGYGYTF.

The rearrangement joins TRBV6-6 to TRBJ2-7; no definite D call. This CDR3 has 15 amino acids. Germline assignment: CDR1 MNHNY and CDR2 SVGAGI (reference sequence). The ends were cut back, 3 bases at V and 0 bases at J, with 12 bases in the middle. CDR3 region: CASSYRPRSSYEQYF. In DNA form, the CDR3 reads TGTGCCAGCAGTTATCGCCCAAGGAGCTCCTACGAGCAGTACTTC.

This CDR3 is CASSVGITQRTGGRGGELFF. DNA of the CDR3: TGTGCCAGCAGTGTGGGAATTACTCAAAGGACAGGGGGCAGAGGCGGGGAGCTGTTTTTT. This rearrangement joins TRBV6-1 to TRBJ2-2; 11 bases line up with TRBD1. This CDR3 contains 20 residues. V dropped 4 bases and J dropped 7; count of bases not matched to a gene: 20. Germline V gene lookup returns CDR1 MNHNS and CDR2 SASEGT.

Of note for this clone: This specimen includes other DNA sequences encoding the same CDR3. V and J are TRBV7-6 and TRBJ2-7; D is unclear. CDR3 length equals 14 residues. Germline V gives CDR1 SGHVS, CDR2 FNYEAQ. Trimming took off 5 bases at V and 2 bases at J, with 13 bases between the two ends. Here the CDR3 reads CASSRRPSAYEQYF. The DNA for the CDR3 is TGTGCCAGCAGCCGGAGACCGTCTGCCTACGAGCAGTACTTC.

This clone was detected only a few times. The V call is TRBV5-5, the J call TRBJ1-1, with D uncertain. Trimming removed 1 base from V and 0 bases from J, with 4 bases in between. Per germline, CDR1 SGHKS and CDR2 YYEKEE (reference sequence). The CDR3 is made up of 13 amino acids. DNA for the CDR3: TGTGCCAGCAGCTTGTCGATGAACACTGAAGCTTTCTTT. It yields the protein CASSLSMNTEAFF.